The 27 T cell receptor beta chains given below trace back to one sample, sequenced in a study of cytomegalovirus exposure and HLA in healthy donors. Primers for the PCR totalled 60 Vbeta and 13 Jbeta. Data came from immunoSEQ multiplex PCR; TCRdb stores just in-frame clones and leaves some out. Among some 71,000 clones listed, 70% to 80% were seen once. The sample consisted of PBMCs. The receptors were sampled from a woman between 50 and 59 years old in good health and CMV-seropositive.

This clone showed up just a few times. The gene calls are TRBV6-6 and TRBJ1-5; D is uncertain. The CDR3 runs to 15 residues. Germline CDR1 and CDR2: MNHNY and SVGAGI (reference sequence). V was shortened by 2 bases and J by 0 bases, with 8 bases between the two germline ends. The CDR3 region is CASSYNADSNQPQHF. Written as DNA, the CDR3 is TGTGCCAGCAGTTACAACGCAGATAGCAATCAGCCCCAGCATTTT.

J is TRBJ1-6 and V is TRBV7-8; tentative D call: TRBD1 (5 bases). Trimming stripped 5 bases from V and 7 bases from J, with 21 bases between. The CDR3 is 17 amino acids. Germline V gives CDR1 SGHVS, CDR2 FQNEAQ. This CDR3 reads CASSEIVGGAGNSPLHF. In DNA form, the CDR3 reads TGTGCCAGCAGCGAAATCGTGGGAGGGGCAGGGAATTCACCCCTCCACTTT.

This clone was observed once. The CDR3 sequence is CASSSGAGSPLHF. For the CDR3, the DNA is TGTGCCAGCAGCTCGGGCGCGGGATCACCCCTCCACTTT. The V and J genes are TRBV11-3 and TRBJ1-6; D is uncertain. Trimming shortened V by 4 bases and J by 10 bases, and 11 bases separated the two germline ends. In germline, CDR1 is SGHNT, CDR2 YENEEA. The CDR3 has 13 residues.

The CDR3 loop is CASSLDPGENSPLHF. The CDR3 DNA reads TGTGCCAGCAGCTTAGATCCAGGGGAAAATTCACCCCTCCACTTT. The J gene is TRBJ1-6, the V gene TRBV7-2; tentative D call: TRBD1 (6 bases). Between the trimmed V and J ends, which lost 1 base and 7 bases, there was a span of 11 bases. The CDR3 contains 15 residues. Per germline, CDR1 SGHTA and CDR2 FQGNSA.

The CDR3 region has the DNA TGTGCCAGCAGCGGGTGGGGTCCGGAGGACAATGAGCAGTTCTTC. This encodes CASSGWGPEDNEQFF. The chain combines TRBV5-4 with TRBJ2-1; D perhaps matches TRBD2 (5 bases). Trimming cost V 4 bases and J 5 bases, with 16 bases left between them. The CDR3 is made up of 15 amino acids. CDR1 is SGHNT, CDR2 YYREEE, per germline (reference sequence).

The V gene is TRBV18, the J gene TRBJ1-4; no clear D. This CDR3 region has 15 residues. Looked up from germline, CDR1 is KGHSH and CDR2 is LQKENI. Trimming stripped 3 bases from V and 0 bases from J, with 8 bases between. CDR3: CASSPSEATNEKLFF. CDR3 DNA sequence: TGTGCCAGCTCACCGTCAGAGGCAACTAATGAAAAACTGTTTTTT.

The V gene is TRBV7-9, the J gene TRBJ1-1, with 8 bases identical to TRBD1. Germline CDR1 SEHNR, CDR2 FQNEAQ (reference sequence). The CDR3 totals 16 residues. The V and J ends lost 4 bases and 1 base, in that order; junction bases with no gene match: 8. The CDR3 DNA is TGTGCCAGCAGCTCCCCACTAGGACAGGGGAACACTGAAGCTTTCTTT. Residues: CASSSPLGQGNTEAFF.

The sample holds a few counts of this clone. The chain joins TRBV9 to TRBJ2-5, with 7 positions matching TRBD2. CDR1 SGDLS and CDR2 YYNGEE come from the germline V gene. V lost 4 bases, J lost 1 base, and 4 bases stayed unmatched. The CDR3 consists of 14 residues. The CDR3, as DNA: TGTGCCAGCAGCCCCGGGACTATCCAAGAGACCCAGTACTTC. This encodes CASSPGTIQETQYF.

The chain links TRBV28 to TRBJ2-1, with TRBD1 identical over 10 bases. V was pared by 4 bases and J by 4 bases, with 7 bases of the junction left unmatched. The CDR3 runs to 16 residues. Germline values: CDR1 MDHEN, CDR2 SYDVKM. The CDR3: CASSSHDRGRYNEQFF. Here the CDR3 DNA reads TGTGCCAGCAGTTCCCATGACAGGGGGCGATACAATGAGCAGTTCTTC. Looking up the rest from reference TRBV28 and TRBJ2-1 gives the full variable domain: DVKVTQSSRYLVKRTGEKVFLECVQDMDHENMFWYRQDPGLGLRLIYFSYDVKMKEKGDIPEGYSVSREKKERFSLILESASTNQTSMYLCASSSHDRGRYNEQFFGPGTRLTVL.

This clone was found once. This chain joins TRBV11-2 and TRBJ2-7, with a possible D match to TRBD1 (5 bases). Germline CDR1 SGHAT, CDR2 FQNNGV. V was clipped by 1 base and J by 4 bases, with 14 bases between them. The CDR3 contains 15 residues. The CDR3 bases are TGTGCCAGCAGCTTAGGAAAAGGGGTTAATTACGAGCAGTACTTC. This sequence encodes CASSLGKGVNYEQYF.

The chain joins TRBV7-2 to TRBJ1-3; D is undetermined. CDR1 is SGHTA and CDR2 is FQGNSA in the germline V gene. CDR3 length: 13 amino acids. V lost 11 bases and J lost 0, with 11 bases in between. The CDR3 DNA sequence: TGTGCCTACGGGAGAAACTCTGGAAACACCATATATTTT. It specifies CAYGRNSGNTIYF.

The chain carries TRBV4-1 and TRBJ2-3; 9 bases match TRBD2. CDR3 length: 17 residues. After removal of 0 bases from V and 2 bases from J, the junction contained 6 bases not matched to a gene. Germline values: CDR1 MGHRA, CDR2 YSYEKL. This chain's CDR3 is CASSQEKRGASTDTQYF. DNA for the CDR3: TGCGCCAGCAGCCAAGAAAAGCGGGGGGCCTCCACAGATACGCAGTATTTT.

The chain combines TRBV19 with TRBJ1-2; 10 bases align to TRBD1. The CDR3 is 13 amino acids. Trimming at V came to 6 bases and at J to 5 bases, leaving 3 bases not matched to a gene. The V gene's germline CDR1 is LNHDA and CDR2 SQIVND (reference sequence). CDR3 protein: CASRGTGAYGYTF. DNA for the CDR3: TGTGCCAGTAGGGGGACAGGGGCGTATGGCTACACCTTC. Together with reference TRBV19 and TRBJ1-2, the CDR3 gives the full variable domain: DGGITQSPKYLFRKEGQNVTLSCEQNLNHDAMYWYRQDPGQGLRLIYYSQIVNDFQKGDIAEGYSVSREKKESFPLTVTSAQKNPTAFYLCASRGTGAYGYTFGSGTRLTVV.

The CDR3 here is CASAQGFTEAFF. For the CDR3, the DNA is TGTGCCAGTGCACAGGGTTTCACTGAAGCTTTCTTT. The rearrangement uses TRBV19 and TRBJ1-1; D may be TRBD1 (6 bases). The CDR3 runs to 12 residues. V dropped 8 bases and J dropped 4 bases, with 11 bases sitting between them. Germline loops: CDR1 LNHDA, CDR2 SQIVND (reference sequence).

This sequence joins TRBV6-1 and TRBJ1-5; possible D gene TRBD1, 5 bases. The CDR3 sequence is 14 residues long. Deletions cut 4 bases from V and 7 bases from J, with 14 bases between. Germline V CDR1 and CDR2: MNHNS, SASEGT. The chain's CDR3 is CASSGSGREQPQHF. In DNA, the CDR3 is TGTGCCAGCAGTGGTTCAGGGAGGGAGCAGCCCCAGCATTTT.

Comments on this clone: The same CDR3 can be traced to other DNA sequences in this sample. J is TRBJ1-5 and V is TRBV7-2; TRBD1 matches at 8 bases. CDR3 length equals 14 residues. Unmatched junction bases numbered 4, after V lost 4 bases and J lost 5 bases. CDR1 is SGHTA, CDR2 FQGNSA, per germline. The CDR3 sequence is CASSSTGGDQPQHF. The CDR3 region has the DNA TGTGCCAGCAGCTCTACAGGGGGGGATCAGCCCCAGCATTTT.

This chain links TRBV2 with TRBJ2-3, with 8 bases that match TRBD1. Germline V gene lookup returns CDR1 SNHLY and CDR2 FYNNEI. V lost 4 bases, J lost 3 bases, and 3 bases stayed unmatched. CDR3 length: 14 residues. CDR3 coding DNA: TGTGCCAGCAGTGTACAGGGGGGTACAGATACGCAGTATTTT. Translated, it gives CASSVQGGTDTQYF.

J is TRBJ2-7 and V is TRBV19, with TRBD1 matching 7 bases. J gave up 3 bases and V 3 bases, and 5 bases lay outside the gene matches. The CDR3 is 14 residues long. Germline values: CDR1 LNHDA, CDR2 SQIVND (reference sequence). CDR3 amino acids: CASSIGTAHYEQYF. In nucleotides, the CDR3 is TGTGCCAGTAGTATTGGGACAGCTCACTACGAGCAGTACTTC.

This chain connects TRBV27 to TRBJ1-1; 9 bases map to TRBD1. With V trimmed by 6 bases and J by 1 base, 9 bases remained unmatched. CDR3 size: 16 residues. Germline V gene sequence: CDR1 MNHEY, CDR2 SMNVEV (reference sequence). This CDR3 reads CASRRMGTGPNTEAFF. The CDR3 DNA reads as TGTGCCAGCAGGAGGATGGGGACAGGGCCGAACACTGAAGCTTTCTTT.

This clone is termed medium-sized. V is TRBV28 and J is TRBJ2-7, with 12 bases matching TRBD2. CDR3 size: 18 residues. The V gene end was trimmed by 4 bases and the J gene end by 3 bases; junction bases not matched to a gene: 13. The germline V gene encodes CDR1 MDHEN and CDR2 SYDVKM. CDR3 coding DNA: TGTGCCAGCAGTTCGGTTAACACTAGCGGGAGGAGAGGCTACGAGCAGTACTTC. Amino acid sequence: CASSSVNTSGRRGYEQYF.

The rearrangement uses TRBV19 and TRBJ1-1; 7 nucleotides line up with TRBD1. From germline, CDR1 is LNHDA and CDR2 SQIVND (reference sequence). CDR3 length equals 14 residues. V lost 5 bases to trimming and J lost 5 bases; unmatched junction nucleotides: 8. In DNA, the CDR3 is TGTGCCAGTAGTTTCCAGGGGGGCGAGACTGAAGCTTTCTTT. Translating gives CASSFQGGETEAFF. The full variable domain, with the rest looked up from reference TRBV19 and TRBJ1-1, is DGGITQSPKYLFRKEGQNVTLSCEQNLNHDAMYWYRQDPGQGLRLIYYSQIVNDFQKGDIAEGYSVSREKKESFPLTVTSAQKNPTAFYLCASSFQGGETEAFFGQGTRLTVV.

The V and J genes are TRBV4-2 and TRBJ1-2; 7 nucleotides match TRBD1. The CDR3 has 13 residues. Trimming at V came to 0 bases and at J to 7 bases, leaving 2 bases not matched to a gene. Germline loops: CDR1 LGHNA, CDR2 YNFKEQ. CDR3 protein: CASSQEDRSGYTF. As DNA, the CDR3 is TGTGCCAGCAGCCAAGAGGACAGGTCTGGCTACACCTTC.

V and J are TRBV5-5 and TRBJ2-3, with TRBD1 matching over 10 bases. Germline loops: CDR1 SGHKS, CDR2 YYEKEE (reference sequence). CDR3 length equals 15 residues. The junction had 4 bases not matched to a gene; V was cut back by 3 bases and J by 3 bases. In nucleotides, the CDR3 is TGTGCCAGCAGCTGGGGGGACAGGGGAACAGATACGCAGTATTTT. Protein product: CASSWGDRGTDTQYF.

This clone has only a few counts. The rearrangement uses TRBV20-1 and TRBJ2-1, with unresolved D. V dropped 3 bases and J dropped 4 bases, with 4 bases sitting between them. The CDR3 is made up of 11 amino acids. Germline V gene data show CDR1 as DFQATT and CDR2 as SNEGSKA (reference sequence). The CDR3 protein is CSASQYNEQFF. CDR3 coding DNA: TGCAGTGCTAGCCAGTACAATGAGCAGTTCTTC.

V and J are TRBV9 and TRBJ2-2; D gene ambiguous. Germline V gives CDR1 SGDLS, CDR2 YYNGEE. V was clipped by 6 bases and J by 1 base, with 7 bases between them. CDR3 length equals 13 residues. DNA for the CDR3: TGTGCCAGCAAACCAGAGAACACCGGGGAGCTGTTTTTT. This codes for CASKPENTGELFF.

This chain joins TRBV10-3 and TRBJ2-7; 11 bases are shared with TRBD2. This CDR3 region has 17 residues. V was pared by 2 bases and J by 3 bases, with 9 bases of the junction left unmatched. The germline V gene encodes CDR1 ENHRY and CDR2 SYGVKD. The CDR3 loop reads CAISERSSGGILYEQYF. For the CDR3, the DNA is TGTGCCATCAGTGAGAGGTCTAGCGGGGGGATCCTCTACGAGCAGTACTTC.

This clone was seen only a few times. The V call is TRBV7-9, the J call TRBJ2-2, with 10 bases that match TRBD1. Looked up from germline, CDR1 is SEHNR and CDR2 is FQNEAQ (reference sequence). V gave up 4 bases and J gave up 6 bases; unmatched junction bases: 5. The length of the CDR3 is 15 residues. CDR3 sequence reads: CASSSRTGGAGELFF. For the CDR3, the DNA is TGTGCCAGCAGCTCCCGGACAGGGGGGGCCGGGGAGCTGTTTTTT. Using reference TRBV7-9 and TRBJ2-2 for the parts outside the CDR3, the full variable domain is DTGVSQNPRHKITKRGQNVTFRCDPISEHNRLYWYRQTLGQGPEFLTYFQNEAQLEKSRLLSDRFSAERPKGSFSTLEIQRTEQGDSAMYLCASSSRTGGAGELFFGEGSRLTVL.